Listed below are T cell receptor beta chains from one sample, sequenced in a study of T cells and Merkel cell carcinoma outcomes. Sequencing was performed with immunoSEQ multiplex PCR; in TCRdb, only in-frame clones are kept and a portion is missing. In the table there are some 19,000 clones, roughly 87% of which are singletons. The sequencing sample was made of tumor tissue from Merkel cell carcinoma. Receptors were obtained from a human donor with Merkel cell carcinoma. The CDR3 runs from the conserved cysteine through the conserved F or W. Each record gives: V gene, D gene, J gene, clone size, CDR3 DNA, CDR3 protein. The D gene is left open where the match is weak. Some rows have no size entry. The others give once, few or many, or a class for an expanded clone.

v_gene: TRBV5-6; d_gene: TRBD1; j_gene: TRBJ1-2; abundance: NA; CDR3nt: TGTGCCAGCAGCTCGACAGGGGATTCTGGCTACACCTTC; CDR3aa: CASSSTGDSGYTF
v_gene: TRBV19; d_gene: TRBD1; j_gene: TRBJ1-1; abundance: NA; CDR3nt: TGTGCCAGTAACTACAGGGGACCGGACACTGAAGCTTTCTTT; CDR3aa: CASNYRGPDTEAFF
v_gene: TRBV13; d_gene: TRBD2; j_gene: TRBJ2-1; abundance: NA; CDR3nt: TGTGCCAGCAGCCCCATAGCGGGGTTGTACAATGAGCAGTTCTTC; CDR3aa: CASSPIAGLYNEQFF
v_gene: TRBV9; d_gene: TRBD1; j_gene: TRBJ1-6; abundance: NA; CDR3nt: TGTGCCAGCAGCAGGGGGACAGGGGCTGATTCACCCCTCCACTTT; CDR3aa: CASSRGTGADSPLHF
v_gene: TRBV7-9; d_gene: NA; j_gene: TRBJ1-3; abundance: once; CDR3nt: TGTGCCAGCAGCTTAATAGTTTCAGGCGGAGGAAACACCATATATTTT; CDR3aa: CASSLIVSGGGNTIYF
v_gene: TRBV20-1; d_gene: NA; j_gene: TRBJ2-3; abundance: once; CDR3nt: TGCAGTGCCTTAGGGATAGATACGCAGTATTTT; CDR3aa: CSALGIDTQYF
v_gene: TRBV6-1; d_gene: NA; j_gene: TRBJ1-5; abundance: NA; CDR3nt: TGTGCCAGCAGTGAGCAGCGTGAATGGGAGACAGCCCATAGCAATCAGCCCCAGCATTTT; CDR3aa: CASSEQREWETAHSNQPQHF
v_gene: TRBV29-1; d_gene: NA; j_gene: TRBJ2-7; abundance: few; CDR3nt: TGCAGCGCCGGGACCCCGTCCTCCTACGAGCAGTACTTC; CDR3aa: CSAGTPSSYEQYF
v_gene: TRBV5-1; d_gene: NA; j_gene: TRBJ1-2; abundance: NA; CDR3nt: TGCGCCAGCACCGGATGGCAAGGACACCCCCCCACCTTC; CDR3aa: CASTGWQGHPPTF
v_gene: TRBV28; d_gene: NA; j_gene: TRBJ1-3; abundance: NA; CDR3nt: TGTGCCAGCAGTGACCCAGGGGCCCCGGGGGGAAACACCATATATTTT; CDR3aa: CASSDPGAPGGNTIYF
v_gene: TRBV2; d_gene: NA; j_gene: TRBJ1-1; abundance: NA; CDR3nt: TGTGCCAGCAGTGGCTTAGGCAACACTGAAGCTTTCTTT; CDR3aa: CASSGLGNTEAFF
v_gene: TRBV14; d_gene: NA; j_gene: TRBJ1-1; abundance: NA; CDR3nt: TGTGCCAGCAGCTGGATAGGATCGCTTAACACTGAAGCTTTCTTT; CDR3aa: CASSWIGSLNTEAFF
v_gene: TRBV4-1; d_gene: TRBD2; j_gene: TRBJ2-1; abundance: NA; CDR3nt: TGCGCCAGCAGCGAAGACTTTAGCGGGAGAGGATACAATGAGCAGTTCTTC; CDR3aa: CASSEDFSGRGYNEQFF
v_gene: TRBV6-4; d_gene: NA; j_gene: TRBJ2-7; abundance: NA; CDR3nt: TGTGCCAGCCCATCCTGGAGGCGGGGAAGCTGGGACGAGCAGTACTTC; CDR3aa: CASPSWRRGSWDEQYF
v_gene: TRBV5-6; d_gene: NA; j_gene: TRBJ2-5; abundance: NA; CDR3nt: TGTGCCAGCAGGCATGTCAAAGAGACCCAGTACTTC; CDR3aa: CASRHVKETQYF
v_gene: TRBV6-5; d_gene: NA; j_gene: TRBJ2-2; abundance: NA; CDR3nt: TGTGCCAGCAGTTACGCGGGACCCCGAGGCACCGGGGAGCTGTTTTTT; CDR3aa: CASSYAGPRGTGELFF
v_gene: TRBV19; d_gene: NA; j_gene: TRBJ1-4; abundance: once; CDR3nt: TGTGCCAGTAGTATGGTGGGGGGCAGACCTCGGGATAATGAAAAACTGTTTTTT; CDR3aa: CASSMVGGRPRDNEKLFF
v_gene: TRBV29-1; d_gene: TRBD2; j_gene: TRBJ2-1; abundance: NA; CDR3nt: TGCAGCGTTCGGATTAGCGGGAGAAGGGTTGAGCAGTTCTTC; CDR3aa: CSVRISGRRVEQFF
v_gene: TRBV11-3; d_gene: NA; j_gene: TRBJ1-4; abundance: NA; CDR3nt: TGTGCCAGCAGCCTGGGGTTCGGCGAAAAACTGTTTTTT; CDR3aa: CASSLGFGEKLFF
v_gene: TRBV29-1; d_gene: TRBD1; j_gene: TRBJ2-7; abundance: NA; CDR3nt: TGCAGCGTTGAGGGGACAGGGGGCATCTACGAGCAGTACTTC; CDR3aa: CSVEGTGGIYEQYF
v_gene: TRBV9; d_gene: NA; j_gene: TRBJ2-6; abundance: few; CDR3nt: TGTGCCAGCAGGACCGGGGGTGGCTCTGGGGCCAACGTCCTGACTTTC; CDR3aa: CASRTGGGSGANVLTF
v_gene: TRBV20-1; d_gene: NA; j_gene: TRBJ2-1; abundance: NA; CDR3nt: TGCAGTGCCTATTACAATGAGCAGTTCTTC; CDR3aa: CSAYYNEQFF
v_gene: TRBV28; d_gene: TRBD2; j_gene: TRBJ2-4; abundance: once; CDR3nt: TGTGCCACCCTAGCGGGCGGAGCCAAAAACATTCAGTACTTC; CDR3aa: CATLAGGAKNIQYF
v_gene: TRBV6-5; d_gene: NA; j_gene: TRBJ1-6; abundance: once; CDR3nt: TGTGCCAGCAGTTACTTCGACGCGGGGGATTCACCCCTCCACTTT; CDR3aa: CASSYFDAGDSPLHF
v_gene: TRBV7-9; d_gene: NA; j_gene: TRBJ2-7; abundance: NA; CDR3nt: TGTGCTAGCAGCCACTGGGACTCTCCTCTCGAGCAGTACTTC; CDR3aa: CASSHWDSPLEQYF
v_gene: TRBV27; d_gene: TRBD1; j_gene: TRBJ1-2; abundance: NA; CDR3nt: TGTGCCAGCAGTTTATCCCGCAGAATGGGACAGGGAAACGCTGGCTACACCTTC; CDR3aa: CASSLSRRMGQGNAGYTF
v_gene: TRBV5-1; d_gene: TRBD1; j_gene: TRBJ1-2; abundance: NA; CDR3nt: TGCGCCAGCAGGCAGGGGGTAGGCTACACCTTC; CDR3aa: CASRQGVGYTF